These 25 T cell receptor beta chains originate from one sample sequenced in a study of blood T cells in healthy people across ages. Primers used in a second PCR of roughly 6 to 11 cycles were a sample-barcoded 5' primer and a J-beta primer mix. TCRdb re-called the 5' RACE reads with MiXCR, one entry per CDR3 protein. This sample yields 600,000 or so distinct CDR3 sequences, of which 20% to 25% are seen a single time; approximately 3.7% belongs to the top ten. Sequenced material: blood. The receptors here all came from a man between 65 and 79 years old in good health.

The chain's CDR3 is CASSLDSRNYEQYF. Written as DNA, the CDR3 is TGTGCCAGCAGCTTAGATTCCAGGAACTACGAGCAGTACTTC. The chain employs TRBV7-2 and TRBJ2-5; D not certain. The end of the DNA is better explained by TRBJ2-7, so the J call may be wrong. Germline loops: CDR1 SGHTA, CDR2 FQGNSA. The CDR3 totals 14 residues.

The V gene is TRBV20-1, the J gene TRBJ2-1; TRBD2 might be the D (6 bases). The length of the CDR3 is 16 residues. V lost 6 bases to trimming and J lost 0 bases, with 18 bases between them. Germline lookup yields CDR1 DFQATT and CDR2 SNEGSKA (reference sequence). This CDR3 reads CSAVLSGPGSYNEQFF. CDR3 coding DNA: TGCAGTGCCGTCCTTAGCGGACCAGGCTCCTACAATGAGCAGTTCTTC.

On this clonotype: A junction boundary mismatches the germline segment, possibly from a read error. The genes are TRBV5-1 and TRBJ1-1; no clear D. The CDR3 loop spans 15 amino acids. Per germline, CDR1 SGHRS and CDR2 YFSETQ. CDR3 in amino acids: CAGSLGPSVNTEAFF. For the CDR3, the DNA is TGCGCCGGCAGCTTGGGTCCGTCGGTGAACACTGAAGCTTTCTTT. Full variable domain (remainder filled in from reference TRBV5-1 and TRBJ1-1): KAGVTQTPRYLIKTRGQQVTLSCSPISGHRSVSWYQQTPGQGLQFLFEYFSETQRNKGNFPGRFSGRQFSNSRSEMNVSTLELGDSALYLCAGSLGPSVNTEAFFGQGTRLTVV.

In its sample, this clonotype was seen a few times. V gene TRBV9 combines with J gene TRBJ2-5; the match to TRBD2 covers 8 bases. Per germline, CDR1 SGDLS and CDR2 YYNGEE. Unmatched junction bases numbered 8, after V lost 3 bases and J lost 7 bases. The CDR3 is 14 amino acids. CDR3 nucleotides: TGTGCCAGCAGCGCCGGGACTAGTTTAGCGACCCAGTACTTC. It yields the protein CASSAGTSLATQYF.

This clonotype was seen a few times. The chain joins TRBV20-1 to TRBJ1-5; D is ambiguous. CDR1 and CDR2 (germline): DFQATT, SNEGSKA (reference sequence). Trimming took off 3 bases at V and 5 bases at J, with 17 bases between the two ends. There are 15 residues in the CDR3. CDR3 nucleotides: TGCAGTGCTAGCCCAGTCGAACATGGGGATCAGCCCCAGCATTTT. Translation gives CSASPVEHGDQPQHF.

V and J are TRBV6-5 and TRBJ2-5; TRBD2 might be the D (6 bases). Judging by the DNA end, TRBJ2-7 fits better; the J call may be wrong. In germline, CDR1 is MNHEY, CDR2 SVGAGI. The CDR3 contains 15 residues. The CDR3 bases are TGTGCCAGCAGTTACTCTCGGGAGAGCTCCTACGAGCAGTACTTC. Its translation: CASSYSRESSYEQYF.

The table lists this clonotype with a few counts. The gene calls are TRBV7-2 and TRBJ2-5, with D possibly TRBD1 on 5 matching bases. The J call may not be correct, given that the DNA end is closer to TRBJ2-7. Germline V CDR1 and CDR2: SGHTA, FQGNSA. The CDR3 length is 13 residues. The CDR3 bases are TGTGCCAGCAGCTTACGTTTCCAGGGCGAGCAGTACTTC. Translated, it gives CASSLRFQGEQYF.

This clonotype was detected only a few times. This sequence joins TRBV28 and TRBJ2-6; D uncertain. V was clipped by 5 bases and J by 3 bases, with 11 bases between them. This CDR3 has 15 residues. Germline values: CDR1 MDHEN, CDR2 SYDVKM. The CDR3 here is CASSPPEVGANVLTF. In nucleotides, the CDR3 is TGTGCCAGCAGTCCCCCCGAGGTTGGGGCCAACGTCCTGACTTTC.

This clonotype occurred a few times. The rearrangement joins TRBV12-3 or TRBV12-4 to TRBJ1-5; D gene ambiguous. This CDR3 region has 13 residues. V was trimmed by 3 bases and J by 6 bases, leaving 9 bases between them. CDR3 DNA: TGTGCCAGCAGTTTCTATGTGACTCAGCCCCAGCATTTT. Amino acids: CASSFYVTQPQHF.

This clonotype showed up many times. The rearrangement links TRBV7-9 to TRBJ1-4; D is perhaps TRBD1 (5 bases). The CDR3 extends over 13 amino acids. Trimming left V 6 bases short and J 11 bases short, with 16 bases between. The germline gives CDR1 SEHNR, CDR2 FQNEAQ (reference sequence). The DNA of the CDR3 is TGTGCCAGCAGTCCCAAGGGGCGCGGGAAACTGTTTTTT. This sequence encodes CASSPKGRGKLFF.

This clonotype was found a few times. This rearrangement joins TRBV24-1 to TRBJ2-7; no clear D gene. The CDR3 is 12 amino acids. CDR1 and CDR2 (germline): KGHDR, SFDVKD. V gave up 5 bases and J gave up 3 bases, with 7 bases separating them. The CDR3 DNA reads as TGTGCCACCAGTGGTGATAGCTACGAGCAGTACTTC. Amino acids: CATSGDSYEQYF.

The rearrangement uses TRBV28 and TRBJ1-2, with D perhaps matching TRBD1 (5 bases). Germline V gene lookup returns CDR1 MDHEN and CDR2 SYDVKM. CDR3 size: 13 residues. The germline V and J ends were trimmed by 2 bases and 6 bases, with 10 bases remaining between them. This CDR3 reads CASSLGLGDGYTF. The DNA for the CDR3 is TGTGCCAGCAGTTTAGGATTGGGGGATGGCTACACCTTC.

The sample holds a few counts of this clonotype. This chain uses TRBV5-1 with TRBJ2-1; 13 nucleotides agree with TRBD2. With 3 bases clipped from V and 7 bases from J, the junction kept 10 bases outside the gene matches. The length of the CDR3 is 17 residues. Germline V gene lookup returns CDR1 SGHRS and CDR2 YFSETQ. The CDR3 nucleotides are TGCGCCAGCAGCTCTACCGGGACTAGCGGGATAAGTAATGAGCAGTTCTTC. Translated, it gives CASSSTGTSGISNEQFF.

The chain has TRBV20-1 and TRBJ2-4; 8 bases are a match to TRBD1. The CDR3 extends over 19 amino acids. V gave up 2 bases and J gave up 2 bases; unmatched junction bases: 17. CDR1 and CDR2 from the germline V gene are DFQATT and SNEGSKA (reference sequence). CDR3 coding DNA: TGCAGTGCTAGATCCCAGGGCAGGGGGCTCCTGAATTCCAAAAACATTCAGTACTTC. It codes for CSARSQGRGLLNSKNIQYF.

The gene calls are TRBV7-2 and TRBJ2-4, with TRBD2 identical over 7 bases. V was clipped by 3 bases and J by 5 bases; unmatched bases: 10. This CDR3 contains 16 residues. Looked up from germline, CDR1 is SGHTA and CDR2 is FQGNSA. Written as DNA, the CDR3 is TGTGCCAGCAGCTTTCCGGAACGGGAGGCCCAAAACATTCAGTACTTC. Its translation is CASSFPEREAQNIQYF.

The chain has TRBV15 and TRBJ2-5, with D possibly TRBD1 on 5 matching bases. The CDR3 extends over 15 amino acids. Per the germline V gene, CDR1 is LNHNV and CDR2 is YYDKDF (reference sequence). V lost 0 bases and J lost 1, with 9 bases in between. The CDR3 bases are TGTGCCACCAGCAGAGATCGACAGTTCCAAGAGACCCAGTACTTC. Protein sequence: CATSRDRQFQETQYF.

This rearrangement joins TRBV5-1 to TRBJ2-5; 10 bases are a match to TRBD2. J lost 3 bases, V lost 4 bases, and 6 bases had no gene match. This CDR3 region has 15 residues. Germline V CDR1 and CDR2: SGHRS, YFSETQ. For the CDR3, the DNA is TGCGCCAGCAGCGGATGGACTAGCGGTGAAGAGACCCAGTACTTC. Protein sequence: CASSGWTSGEETQYF.

In this sample, this clonotype turned up a few times. The CDR3 coding sequence is TGTGCCAGCAGTGACCGGGACTCAAGGTGGTACTTC. Translation gives CASSDRDSRWYF. The rearrangement links TRBV2 to TRBJ2-7, with D possibly matching TRBD2 (6 bases). Trimming left V 3 bases short and J 12 bases short, with 15 bases between. Germline assignment: CDR1 SNHLY and CDR2 FYNNEI. The CDR3 length is 12 residues. The variable domain in full, with the rest retrieved from reference TRBV2 and TRBJ2-7, is EPEVTQTPSHQVTQMGQEVILRCVPISNHLYFYWYRQILGQKVEFLVSFYNNEISEKSEIFDDQFSVERPDGSNFTLKIRSTKLEDSAMYFCASSDRDSRWYFGPGTRLTVT.

J is TRBJ2-3 and V is TRBV20-1; tentative D call: TRBD1 (6 bases). Trimming left V 8 bases short and J 4 bases short, with 19 bases between. Germline loops: CDR1 DFQATT, CDR2 SNEGSKA (reference sequence). The CDR3 runs 14 residues. The CDR3 DNA reads TGCAGTTCAAACCTCCGGGACAAGTCAGATACGCAGTATTTT. Translating it yields CSSNLRDKSDTQYF.

The chain combines TRBV13 with TRBJ1-1; 7 nucleotides agree with TRBD1. Germline values: CDR1 PRHDT, CDR2 FYEKMQ (reference sequence). The CDR3 covers 16 residues. Trimming took 5 bases from V and 6 from J; bases not matched to a gene: 15. In DNA form, the CDR3 reads TGTGCCAGCAGCAATAACGACAGGGCCGGTAAGCCTGAAGCTTTCTTT. This gives the protein CASSNNDRAGKPEAFF.

V is TRBV7-9 and J is TRBJ2-5, with 10 bases fitting TRBD2. Trimming took 4 bases from V and 5 from J; bases not matched to a gene: 10. CDR3 length: 16 amino acids. The germline V gene has CDR1 SEHNR and CDR2 FQNEAQ (reference sequence). Here the CDR3 reads CASSSKQLAGDETQYF. The CDR3 DNA reads as TGTGCCAGCAGCTCCAAGCAGCTAGCGGGAGATGAGACCCAGTACTTC.

This clonotype has only a few counts. This chain uses TRBV4-1 with TRBJ1-4, with no clear D. This CDR3 spans 15 amino acids. The germline V and J ends were trimmed by 2 bases and 7 bases, with 14 bases remaining between them. Germline CDR1 and CDR2: MGHRA and YSYEKL. CDR3 residues: CASSQPITRVEKLFF. In DNA form, the CDR3 reads TGCGCCAGCAGCCAACCAATTACGAGGGTTGAAAAACTGTTTTTT.

Concerning this clonotype itself: A read error may explain this, as a much larger clone is one base away. This chain links TRBV25-1 with TRBJ2-3, with D perhaps given as TRBD1 or TRBD2 (5 bases each). CDR1 MGHDK and CDR2 SYGVNS come from the germline V gene. The CDR3 covers 12 residues. The CDR3 region has the DNA TGTGTCAGCAGGGATGGGGGAGATACGCAGTATTTT. Translating it yields CVSRDGGDTQYF.

The V gene is TRBV6-2 or TRBV6-3, the J gene TRBJ2-7; D tentatively fits TRBD1 or TRBD2 (7 bases each). Germline V CDR1 and CDR2: MNHEY, SVGEGT. The CDR3 loop spans 15 amino acids. V lost 2 bases and J 0 bases, leaving 11 bases between the germline ends. The CDR3 DNA reads as TGTGCCAGCAGTTACGGGAGGGACAGCTCCTACGAGCAGTACTTC. Translating gives CASSYGRDSSYEQYF.

The J gene is TRBJ2-7, the V gene TRBV11-2, with a possible D match to TRBD2 (6 bases). Per germline, CDR1 SGHAT and CDR2 FQNNGV. The CDR3 sequence is 16 residues long. V was shortened by 5 bases and J by 0 bases, with 17 bases between the two germline ends. The CDR3 region is CASSLRLSDYSYEQYF. The CDR3 DNA follows: TGTGCCAGCAGCCTACGTCTCTCGGACTACTCCTACGAGCAGTACTTC.